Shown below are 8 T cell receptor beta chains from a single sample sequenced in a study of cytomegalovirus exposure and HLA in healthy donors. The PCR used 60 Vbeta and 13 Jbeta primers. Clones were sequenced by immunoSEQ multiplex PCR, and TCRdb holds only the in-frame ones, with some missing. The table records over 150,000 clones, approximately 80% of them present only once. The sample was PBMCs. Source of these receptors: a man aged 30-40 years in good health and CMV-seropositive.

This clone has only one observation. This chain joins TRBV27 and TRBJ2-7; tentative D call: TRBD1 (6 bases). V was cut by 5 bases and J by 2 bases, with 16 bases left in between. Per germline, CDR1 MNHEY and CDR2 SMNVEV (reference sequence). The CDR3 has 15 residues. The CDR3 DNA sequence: TGTGCCAGCAGTCCCTTTCCGCAGGGGACCTACGAGCAGTACTTC. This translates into CASSPFPQGTYEQYF.

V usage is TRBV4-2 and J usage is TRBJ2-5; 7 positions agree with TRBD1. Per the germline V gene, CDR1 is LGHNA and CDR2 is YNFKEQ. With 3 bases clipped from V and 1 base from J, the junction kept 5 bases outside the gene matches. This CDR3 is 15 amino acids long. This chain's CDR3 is CASSHGNRGQETQYF. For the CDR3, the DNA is TGTGCCAGCAGCCATGGAAACAGGGGCCAAGAGACCCAGTACTTC.

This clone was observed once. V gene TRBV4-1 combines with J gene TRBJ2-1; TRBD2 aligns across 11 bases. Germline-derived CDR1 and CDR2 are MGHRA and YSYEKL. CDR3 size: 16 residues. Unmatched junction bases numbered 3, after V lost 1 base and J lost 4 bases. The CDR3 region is CASSQVTSGRYNEQFF. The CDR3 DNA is TGCGCCAGCAGCCAAGTCACTAGCGGGAGATACAATGAGCAGTTCTTC.

The CDR3: CASNRGSGNRYEQYF. The DNA of the CDR3 is TGTGCCAGCAACAGGGGGAGTGGCAACCGCTACGAGCAGTACTTC. This chain links TRBV6-1 with TRBJ2-7, with 8 bases that match TRBD1. CDR1 is MNHNS, CDR2 SASEGT, per germline. Unmatched junction bases numbered 11, after V lost 7 bases and J lost 3 bases. This CDR3 spans 15 amino acids.

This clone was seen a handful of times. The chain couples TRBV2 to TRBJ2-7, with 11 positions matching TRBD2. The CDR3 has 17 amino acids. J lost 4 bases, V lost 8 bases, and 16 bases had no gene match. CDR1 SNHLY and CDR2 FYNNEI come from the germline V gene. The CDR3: CASEGPRLAGPIYEQYF. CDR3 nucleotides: TGTGCCAGCGAGGGTCCCCGACTAGCGGGACCTATTTACGAGCAGTACTTC. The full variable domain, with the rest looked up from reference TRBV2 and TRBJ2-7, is EPEVTQTPSHQVTQMGQEVILRCVPISNHLYFYWYRQILGQKVEFLVSFYNNEISEKSEIFDDQFSVERPDGSNFTLKIRSTKLEDSAMYFCASEGPRLAGPIYEQYFGPGTRLTVT.

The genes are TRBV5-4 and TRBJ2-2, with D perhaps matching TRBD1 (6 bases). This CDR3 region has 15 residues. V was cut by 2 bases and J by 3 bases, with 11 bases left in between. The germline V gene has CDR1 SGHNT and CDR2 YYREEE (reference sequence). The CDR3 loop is CASSLDRTDTGELFF. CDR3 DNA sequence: TGTGCCAGCAGCTTAGACAGGACAGACACCGGGGAGCTGTTTTTT.

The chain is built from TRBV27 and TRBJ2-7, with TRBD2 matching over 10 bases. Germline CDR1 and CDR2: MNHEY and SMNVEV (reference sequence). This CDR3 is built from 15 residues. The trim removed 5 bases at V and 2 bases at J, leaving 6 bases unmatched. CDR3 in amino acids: CASSGMGLATYEQYF. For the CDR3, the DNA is TGTGCCAGCAGTGGCATGGGACTAGCGACCTACGAGCAGTACTTC.

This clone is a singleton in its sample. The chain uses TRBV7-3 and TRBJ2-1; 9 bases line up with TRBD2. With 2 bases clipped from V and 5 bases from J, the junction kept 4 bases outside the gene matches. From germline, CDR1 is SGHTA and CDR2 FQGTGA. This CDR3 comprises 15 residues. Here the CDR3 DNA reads TGTGCCAGCAGCTTAGTAGCGGGAGTCAACAATGAGCAGTTCTTC. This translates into CASSLVAGVNNEQFF.